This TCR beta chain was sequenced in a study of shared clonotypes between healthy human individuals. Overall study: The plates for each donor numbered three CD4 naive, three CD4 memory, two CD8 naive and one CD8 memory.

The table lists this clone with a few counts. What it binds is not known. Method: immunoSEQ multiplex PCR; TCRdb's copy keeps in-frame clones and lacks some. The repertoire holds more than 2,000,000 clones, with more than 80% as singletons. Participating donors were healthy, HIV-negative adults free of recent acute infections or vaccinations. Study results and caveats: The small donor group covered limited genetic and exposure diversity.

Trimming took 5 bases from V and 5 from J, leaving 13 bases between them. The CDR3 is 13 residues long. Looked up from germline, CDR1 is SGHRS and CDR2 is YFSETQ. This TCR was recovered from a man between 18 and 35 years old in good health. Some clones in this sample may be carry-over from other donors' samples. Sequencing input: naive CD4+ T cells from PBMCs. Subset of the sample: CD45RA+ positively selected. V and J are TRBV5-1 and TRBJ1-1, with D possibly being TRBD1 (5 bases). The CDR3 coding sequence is TGCGCCAGCAGTTCTGGGGGTTGGACTGAAGCTTTCTTT. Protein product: CASSSGGWTEAFF.